The clone carrying this T cell receptor beta chain has a handful of counts. These data come from a study of patients and donors after allogeneic stem cell transplantation. V gave up 3 bases and J gave up 0 bases, with 11 bases separating them. CDR1 and CDR2 from the germline V gene are GTSNPN and SVGIG (reference sequence). The CDR3 loop spans 14 amino acids. TCRdb redid the calling of the RT-PCR reads with MiXCR, one entry per CDR3 protein. The sample records around 150,000 distinct CDR3 sequences, about two fifths being singletons. Input material: blood, either unsorted or a sorted T cell fraction (not recorded which). The sequence came from a human donor who was either an allogeneic HSCT recipient or a stem cell or donor lymphocyte infusion donor (not recorded which). It is not recorded whose cells these are; they may come from a transplant donor. This chain connects TRBV30 to TRBJ1-1; D remains unclear. The CDR3 is CAWRTTLMNTEAFF. The CDR3 DNA sequence: TGTGCCTGGAGGACGACACTAATGAACACTGAAGCTTTCTTT.